Shown below are 4 T cell receptor beta chains from a single sample sequenced in a study of blood T cell repertoires in COVID-19. Clones were sequenced by immunoSEQ multiplex PCR, and TCRdb holds only the in-frame ones, with some missing. The sample records roughly 70,000 clones, around 86% being singletons. The sequencing sample was made of peripheral blood. These receptors were taken from a man in his fifties with active COVID-19.

The V call is TRBV3-1 (or the pseudogene TRBV3-2), the J call TRBJ2-7, with D perhaps matching TRBD2 (6 bases). Per the germline V gene, CDR1 is LGHDT and CDR2 is YNNKEL (reference sequence). The CDR3 contains 14 residues. V dropped 1 base and J dropped 7 bases, with 14 bases sitting between them. CDR3 nucleotides: TGTGCCAGCAGCCAAGCCAGCGGGCCGGGGGAGCAGTACTTC. This codes for CASSQASGPGEQYF.

The chain employs TRBV10-3 and TRBJ2-5; TRBD1 might be the D (6 bases). The CDR3 covers 13 residues. The V end lost 6 bases, the J end lost 5 bases, and 13 bases lay between the germline ends. Germline V gives CDR1 ENHRY, CDR2 SYGVKD. The chain's CDR3 is CAIRAGAGETQYF. The CDR3 bases are TGTGCCATCAGAGCAGGGGCAGGGGAGACCCAGTACTTC.

The chain couples TRBV4-3 to TRBJ1-2; D is unclear. Trimming took 0 bases from V and 2 from J, leaving 16 bases between them. This CDR3 spans 17 amino acids. Germline lookup yields CDR1 LGHNA and CDR2 YSLEER. This chain's CDR3 is CASSQERAHPGNYGYTF. DNA for the CDR3: TGCGCCAGCAGCCAAGAACGGGCACACCCGGGGAACTATGGCTACACCTTC.

Only one count was recorded for this clone. The chain couples TRBV19 to TRBJ1-1, with D possibly matching TRBD1 (6 bases). Germline V gene data show CDR1 as LNHDA and CDR2 as SQIVND (reference sequence). The V end lost 8 bases, the J end lost 5 bases, and 24 bases lay between the germline ends. The CDR3 extends over 16 amino acids. This CDR3 reads CASARTARTLSTEAFF. CDR3 nucleotide sequence: TGTGCCAGTGCTCGGACAGCCCGAACCCTTAGTACTGAAGCTTTCTTT.